What follows describes a single T cell receptor (beta chain). Other DNA variants within this sample encode the same CDR3. Authors' processing steps: Amplification with reference gene primers provided the estimates of nucleated cell counts. Profiled with immunoSEQ multiplex PCR; TCRdb holds only in-frame clones, not every one. V and J calls and clone size are copied from that table; D and trimming were computed from the DNA. The sample records some 69,000 clones, 89% being singletons. The source of the sample is a study of blood T cell repertoires in COVID-19. Across the whole study: The cDNA or gDNA used as material had been derived from T cells, B-cell-depleted T cells, or PBMCs.

The CDR3 is made up of 13 amino acids. The germline CDR1 and CDR2 sequences are LGHDT and YNNKEL (reference sequence). Between the trimmed V and J ends, which lost 1 base and 5 bases, there was a span of 8 bases. The chain has TRBV3-1 (or the pseudogene TRBV3-2) and TRBJ2-5, with TRBD1 as a possible D gene (5 bases). This clonotype was obtained from a woman in her forties or fifties with active COVID-19. The sample comprised peripheral blood. The CDR3 coding sequence is TGTGCCAGCAGCCAAGGCAGGGTGGAGACCCAGTACTTC. Encoded protein: CASSQGRVETQYF.